The sequence of this TCR beta chain was determined in a study of T-cell reconstitution after alpha-beta-depleted transplantation in children. Losses at the gene ends were 3 bases for V and 0 bases for J; bases not matched to a gene: 5. CDR1 is MNHEY, CDR2 SMNVEV, per germline (reference sequence). The CDR3 loop spans 16 amino acids. TCRbeta library preparation incorporated unique molecular identifiers. One entry per CDR3 protein results from TCRdb running MiXCR on the PCR reads. The repertoire holds hundreds of thousands of distinct CDR3 sequences, around 16% seen once, with 0.85% to 1.3% in the top ten. This clonotype was seen repeatedly, ten times or more.

The specimen comprised PBMCs from the stem cell graft donor, sampled from the stem cell graft. This chain joins TRBV27 and TRBJ2-1, with 7 bases identical to TRBD1. The sequence came from a human donor who donated a stem cell graft to a child with acute myeloid leukemia. The CDR3 DNA reads TGTGCCAGCAGTTTGCAGGCAGGGGGCTCCTACAATGAGCAGTTCTTC. This sequence encodes CASSLQAGGSYNEQFF.